This T cell receptor (beta chain) was profiled in a study of shared clonotypes between healthy human individuals. At the level of the study: Per donor, CD8 memory used one plate, CD8 naive used two, CD4 memory used three and CD4 naive used three. The study's findings and limits: Memory subsets had estimated richness that was generally smaller than that of naive subsets.

This was a deep-level run. An even split of each subset's genomic DNA across several immunoSEQ plates was performed. Data came from immunoSEQ multiplex PCR; TCRdb stores just in-frame clones and leaves some out. The table has 600,000 to 800,000 clones, roughly two thirds seen once. About this clone itself: Its antigen is unknown.

This CDR3 comprises 12 residues. The V and J ends lost 4 bases and 4 bases respectively, with 8 bases between them. Germline assignment: CDR1 SQVTM and CDR2 ANQGSEA. Sequencing was carried out using memory CD4+ T cells sorted from blood. Subset of the sample: CD45RA-negative fraction. The chain carries TRBV29-1 and TRBJ1-5; D is uncertain. The receptor comes from a woman aged 25 to 39 in good health. The DNA of the CDR3 is TGCAGCGTTGTCGAAGGAAATCAGCCCCAGCATTTT. Its protein product is CSVVEGNQPQHF. The variable domain in full, completed from reference TRBV29-1 and TRBJ1-5, reads SAVISQKPSRDICQRGTSLTIQCQVDSQVTMMFWYRQQPGQSLTLIATANQGSEATYESGFVIDKFPISRPNLTFSTLTVSNMSPEDSSIYLCSVVEGNQPQHFGDGTRLSIL.